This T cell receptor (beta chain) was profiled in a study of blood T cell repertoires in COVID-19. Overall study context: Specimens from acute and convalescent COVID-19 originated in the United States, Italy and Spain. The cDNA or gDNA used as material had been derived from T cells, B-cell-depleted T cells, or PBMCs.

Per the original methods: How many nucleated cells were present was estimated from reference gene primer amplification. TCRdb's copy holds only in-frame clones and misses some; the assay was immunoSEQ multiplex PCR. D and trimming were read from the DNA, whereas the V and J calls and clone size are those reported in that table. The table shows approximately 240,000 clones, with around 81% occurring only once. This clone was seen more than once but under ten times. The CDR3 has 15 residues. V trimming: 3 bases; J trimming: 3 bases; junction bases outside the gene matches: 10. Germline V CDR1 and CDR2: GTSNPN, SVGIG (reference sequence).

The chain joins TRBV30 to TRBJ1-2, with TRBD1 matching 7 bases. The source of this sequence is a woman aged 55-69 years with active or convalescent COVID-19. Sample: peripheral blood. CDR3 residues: CAWSEPPDRHYGYTF. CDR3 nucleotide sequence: TGTGCCTGGAGCGAACCTCCGGACAGGCACTATGGCTACACCTTC.